A single sample is the source of the 13 T cell receptor beta chains below, sequenced in a study of tumor T cells in aggressive B-cell lymphoma. The protocol was immunoSEQ multiplex PCR, while the TCRdb copy is restricted to in-frame clones and leaves out a portion. Of over 2,500 clones in the sample, 87% were seen once. Sequencing was performed on tumor tissue. These receptors were collected from an adult with diffuse large B cell lymphoma.

Of note for this clone: At one boundary the junction diverges from the germline segment, which might be a read error. Other DNA sequences in this specimen translate into the identical CDR3. The chain combines TRBV19 with TRBJ1-5; D remains unclear. The CDR3 has 13 amino acids. Germline V gives CDR1 LNHDA, CDR2 SQIVND (reference sequence). The CDR3 protein is CASSFGSNQPQHF. The CDR3 DNA reads as TGTGCCAGTAGCTTCGGGTCCAATCAGCCCCAGCATTTC.

With regard to this clone: The junction does not match germline at one end; this may be a read error. The chain uses TRBV9 and TRBJ2-1; 8 bases fit TRBD2. Germline CDR1 and CDR2: SGDLS and YYNGEE. The CDR3 is made up of 14 amino acids. Written as DNA, the CDR3 is TGTGCCAGCAGCGTAAGCGGGAGAGACAATGAACAGTTCTTC. This translates into CASSVSGRDNEQFF.

The rearrangement uses TRBV4-3 and TRBJ2-3, with D maybe TRBD2 (7 bases). Germline V CDR1 and CDR2: LGHNA, YSLEER. V shed 4 bases and J shed 4 bases, with 18 bases lying between them. The CDR3 sequence is 16 residues long. CDR3 DNA: TGCGCCAGCAGCCTAAGCGGCGGGGGCGGGGCAGATACGCAGTATTTT. Protein: CASSLSGGGGADTQYF.

This chain connects TRBV29-1 to TRBJ2-3, with unresolved D. The V end lost 4 bases, the J end lost 2 bases, and 7 bases lay between the germline ends. Germline CDR1 reads SQVTM; CDR2 reads ANQGSEA. CDR3 length: 12 amino acids. The CDR3 DNA reads as TGCAGCGTTGTTGTTAACACAGATACGCAGTATTTT. Translation gives CSVVVNTDTQYF.

The chain couples TRBV30 to TRBJ1-2, with D maybe TRBD1 (6 bases). The CDR3 loop spans 13 amino acids. Germline V gives CDR1 GTSNPN, CDR2 SVGIG (reference sequence). The ends were cut back, 1 base at V and 7 bases at J, with 13 bases in the middle. CDR3 sequence reads: CAWSEGTSGGYTF. Here the CDR3 DNA reads TGTGCCTGGAGTGAGGGGACATCTGGTGGCTACACCTTC.

This clone has only a few counts. A junction boundary mismatches the germline segment, possibly from a read error. V is TRBV10-3 and J is TRBJ1-3; 7 bases fit TRBD1. The CDR3 length is 17 residues. CDR1 and CDR2 from the germline V gene are ENHRY and SYGVKD. CDR3 nucleotide sequence: TGTGCCATCAGTGAGTCGGCCGACAGGGCCTCTGGAAACATCATATATTTT. It specifies CAISESADRASGNIIYF.

The V call is TRBV30, the J call TRBJ2-1, with D unclear. This CDR3 has 16 residues. V was trimmed by 3 bases and J by 6 bases, leaving 21 bases between them. Germline CDR1 is GTSNPN and CDR2 is SVGIG (reference sequence). The CDR3 sequence is CAWSTPSARGGNEQFF. The CDR3 DNA reads as TGTGCCTGGAGCACCCCATCGGCCCGCGGTGGCAATGAGCAGTTCTTC.

Of note for this clone: A junction boundary mismatches the germline segment, possibly from a read error. The chain joins TRBV30 to TRBJ1-1; no clear D. Per germline, CDR1 GTSNPN and CDR2 SVGIG (reference sequence). The CDR3 consists of 13 residues. This CDR3 reads CAWNYRRIYEAFF. CDR3 nucleotide sequence: TGTGCCTGGAACTATCGGAGGATCTATGAAGCTTTTTTT.

The chain carries TRBV6-5 and TRBJ1-1; TRBD1 agrees at 8 bases. This CDR3 comprises 11 residues. CDR1 and CDR2 (germline): MNHEY, SVGAGI. V lost 9 bases, J lost 4 bases, and 1 base stayed unmatched. CDR3 region: CARGQATEAFF. The DNA of the CDR3 is TGTGCCAGGGGACAGGCCACTGAAGCTTTCTTT.

The J gene is TRBJ2-1, the V gene TRBV5-4; D possibly corresponds to TRBD2 (5 bases). The germline V and J ends were trimmed by 4 bases and 2 bases, with 16 bases remaining between them. The CDR3 has 16 amino acids. In germline, CDR1 is SGHNT, CDR2 YYREEE (reference sequence). As DNA, the CDR3 is TGTGCCAGCAGCCCCGGTGGGCTAGCAGCCTACAATGAGCAGTTCTTC. Translated, it gives CASSPGGLAAYNEQFF.

Points on this clone: One end of the junction does not line up with germline, which may come from a read error. This chain links TRBV29-1 with TRBJ2-7; D might be TRBD2 (6 bases). The CDR3 totals 11 residues. Germline values: CDR1 SQVTM, CDR2 ANQGSEA. Written as DNA, the CDR3 is TGCAGCGTTCGGGGAGGCCACGAGCAGTACTTT. It codes for CSVRGGHEQYF.

The CDR3 protein is CASSQVGAGSYNEQFF. CDR3 bases: TGCGCCAGCAGCCAAGTCGGTGCAGGCTCTTACAATGAGCAGTTCTTC. The V gene is TRBV4-3, the J gene TRBJ2-7; no firm D call. The last part of the DNA fits TRBJ2-1 better; the J call may be wrong. The CDR3 length is 16 residues. The germline V gene encodes CDR1 LGHNA and CDR2 YSLEER.

The chain joins TRBV5-1 to TRBJ2-7; a possible D gene is TRBD1 (6 bases). CDR1 is SGHRS, CDR2 YFSETQ, per germline. The ends were cut back, 0 bases at V and 7 bases at J, with 14 bases in the middle. The CDR3 sequence is 14 residues long. CDR3 protein: CASSLALGGREQYF. The CDR3 DNA reads as TGCGCCAGCAGCTTGGCCCTAGGGGGTCGGGAGCAGTACTTC.